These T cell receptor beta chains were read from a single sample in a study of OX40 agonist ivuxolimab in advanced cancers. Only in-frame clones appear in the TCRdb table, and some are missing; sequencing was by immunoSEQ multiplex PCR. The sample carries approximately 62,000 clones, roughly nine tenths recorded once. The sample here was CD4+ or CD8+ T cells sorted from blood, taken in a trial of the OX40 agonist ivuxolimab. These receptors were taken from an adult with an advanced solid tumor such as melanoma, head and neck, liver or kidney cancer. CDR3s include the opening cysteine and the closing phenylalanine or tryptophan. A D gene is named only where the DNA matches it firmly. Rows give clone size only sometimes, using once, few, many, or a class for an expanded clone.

cdr3_nt: TGTGCCATCAGTCCAGGAGTAAACACTGAAGCTTTCTTT
cdr3_aa: CAISPGVNTEAFF
j_call: TRBJ1-1
d_call: -
clone_size: -
cdr3_length: 13
v_call: TRBV10-3

cdr3_nt: TGTGCCAGCAGCTTAGTGACCACAGATACGCAGTATTTT
cdr3_aa: CASSLVTTDTQYF
j_call: TRBJ2-3
d_call: -
clone_size: -
cdr3_length: 13
v_call: TRBV11-3

cdr3_nt: TGCGCCAGCAGCCAAGGTTCCGGCGGGTCAAACCGGTATTTT
cdr3_aa: CASSQGSGGSNRYF
j_call: TRBJ2-3
d_call: -
clone_size: -
cdr3_length: 14
v_call: TRBV4-3

cdr3_nt: TGTGCCAGCAGCGTAGATGGTAGCGGGGCGGGGACCCAGTACTTC
cdr3_aa: CASSVDGSGAGTQYF
j_call: TRBJ2-5
d_call: TRBD2
clone_size: -
cdr3_length: 15
v_call: TRBV9

cdr3_nt: TGCGCCAGCAGCTTCTCAGGGGGAGGCACTGAAGCTTTCTTT
cdr3_aa: CASSFSGGGTEAFF
j_call: TRBJ1-1
d_call: TRBD1
clone_size: -
cdr3_length: 14
v_call: TRBV5-1

cdr3_nt: TGTGCCTGGCAACGAAACACCGGGGAGCTGTTTTTT
cdr3_aa: CAWQRNTGELFF
j_call: TRBJ2-2
d_call: -
clone_size: -
cdr3_length: 12
v_call: TRBV30

cdr3_nt: TGCGCCAGCAGCTTGGGCGTAGGGGTGGAAGCTTTCTTT
cdr3_aa: CASSLGVGVEAFF
j_call: TRBJ1-1
d_call: -
clone_size: -
cdr3_length: 13
v_call: TRBV5-1

cdr3_nt: TGCGCCAGCAGCTTGGAGGCAGGGACTAACTATGGCTACACCTTC
cdr3_aa: CASSLEAGTNYGYTF
j_call: TRBJ1-2
d_call: -
clone_size: -
cdr3_length: 15
v_call: TRBV5-1

cdr3_nt: TGTGCCAGCAGCCTAAGGGAGATTTCGGTCTACGAGCAGTACTTC
cdr3_aa: CASSLREISVYEQYF
j_call: TRBJ2-7
d_call: -
clone_size: -
cdr3_length: 15
v_call: TRBV11-3

cdr3_nt: TGTGCCAGCAGCCAAGGACGACGCAATCAGCCCCAGCATTTT
cdr3_aa: CASSQGRRNQPQHF
j_call: TRBJ1-5
d_call: -
clone_size: -
cdr3_length: 14
v_call: TRBV4-2

cdr3_nt: TGTGCCAGCAGTGAGGGAGTAGGAAAACTGTTTTTT
cdr3_aa: CASSEGVGKLFF
j_call: TRBJ1-4
d_call: -
clone_size: -
cdr3_length: 12
v_call: TRBV5-6

cdr3_nt: TGTGCCAGCAGGAGCGGGAATGAGCAGTTCTTC
cdr3_aa: CASRSGNEQFF
j_call: TRBJ2-1
d_call: -
clone_size: once
cdr3_length: 11
v_call: TRBV6-1

cdr3_nt: TGTGCCAGCACGAGGGGGGACGGCGGGTGGGACTACGAGCAGTACTTC
cdr3_aa: CASTRGDGGWDYEQYF
j_call: TRBJ2-7
d_call: -
clone_size: -
cdr3_length: 16
v_call: TRBV28

cdr3_nt: TGTGCCAGCCCCGGGGGCGATGAGCAGTTCTTC
cdr3_aa: CASPGGDEQFF
j_call: TRBJ2-1
d_call: -
clone_size: -
cdr3_length: 11
v_call: TRBV7-9

cdr3_nt: TGTGCCAGCAGCTTCCCGGCAGATACGCAGTATTTT
cdr3_aa: CASSFPADTQYF
j_call: TRBJ2-3
d_call: -
clone_size: -
cdr3_length: 12
v_call: TRBV5-6

cdr3_nt: TGTGCCAGCGACGTTGGACGTGGGCAGCCCCAGCATTTT
cdr3_aa: CASDVGRGQPQHF
j_call: TRBJ1-5
d_call: -
clone_size: -
cdr3_length: 13
v_call: TRBV28

cdr3_nt: TGCAGCGTTGATTATGGGGTAGCGGGAGGTTTAGATGAGCAGTTCTTC
cdr3_aa: CSVDYGVAGGLDEQFF
j_call: TRBJ2-1
d_call: TRBD2
clone_size: -
cdr3_length: 16
v_call: TRBV29-1

cdr3_nt: TGTGCCAGCAGTTTAAGGACTCGCGACGAGCAGTACTTC
cdr3_aa: CASSLRTRDEQYF
j_call: TRBJ2-7
d_call: -
clone_size: -
cdr3_length: 13
v_call: TRBV28

cdr3_nt: TGTGCCAGCAGCTTGGTGACAGCGCTCAATCCCTACGAGCAGTACTTC
cdr3_aa: CASSLVTALNPYEQYF
j_call: TRBJ2-7
d_call: -
clone_size: -
cdr3_length: 16
v_call: TRBV5-5

cdr3_nt: TGTGCCAGTAGTACAGGACTAGCGGGAGGGACTGAGCAGTTCTTC
cdr3_aa: CASSTGLAGGTEQFF
j_call: TRBJ2-1
d_call: TRBD2
clone_size: -
cdr3_length: 15
v_call: TRBV19

cdr3_nt: TGTGCCAGCAGCTTAGGGGCCAGGTTGCCGATGGATACGTTTGGCTACACCTTC
cdr3_aa: CASSLGARLPMDTFGYTF
j_call: TRBJ1-2
d_call: -
clone_size: -
cdr3_length: 18
v_call: TRBV7-9

cdr3_nt: TGTGCCAGCAGCCAAGATCTAGGGGGAGATACTGAAGCTTTCTTT
cdr3_aa: CASSQDLGGDTEAFF
j_call: TRBJ1-1
d_call: -
clone_size: few
cdr3_length: 15
v_call: TRBV14

cdr3_nt: TGTGCCAGCAGGAAGAGCGGGAGGAACACCGGGGAGCTGTTTTTT
cdr3_aa: CASRKSGRNTGELFF
j_call: TRBJ2-2
d_call: TRBD2
clone_size: once
cdr3_length: 15
v_call: TRBV11-2

cdr3_nt: TGTGCCATCAGTGCCGACAGCGGGCGGACTGAAGCTTTCTTT
cdr3_aa: CAISADSGRTEAFF
j_call: TRBJ1-1
d_call: -
clone_size: -
cdr3_length: 14
v_call: TRBV10-3

cdr3_nt: TGTGCCAGCAGTGAAGAGAGCGGGTATAGTGAGCAGTTCTTC
cdr3_aa: CASSEESGYSEQFF
j_call: TRBJ2-1
d_call: -
clone_size: -
cdr3_length: 14
v_call: TRBV2

cdr3_nt: TGTGCCAGCAGCTCACCTAGCGGCACATCCTACAATGAGCAGTTCTTC
cdr3_aa: CASSSPSGTSYNEQFF
j_call: TRBJ2-1
d_call: TRBD2
clone_size: -
cdr3_length: 16
v_call: TRBV13

cdr3_nt: TGTGCCAGCAGTGAAGCACTCGCGGGAGACCTCTACAATGAGCAGTTCTTC
cdr3_aa: CASSEALAGDLYNEQFF
j_call: TRBJ2-1
d_call: TRBD2
clone_size: -
cdr3_length: 17
v_call: TRBV2

cdr3_nt: TGTGCCAGCAGTTACTCTGGAGCAACTAATGAAAAACTGTTTTTT
cdr3_aa: CASSYSGATNEKLFF
j_call: TRBJ1-4
d_call: -
clone_size: -
cdr3_length: 15
v_call: TRBV6-5

cdr3_nt: TGTGCCAGCAGCCCGTCCGGGTTAGGGGGCACTGAAGCTTTCTTT
cdr3_aa: CASSPSGLGGTEAFF
j_call: TRBJ1-1
d_call: -
clone_size: -
cdr3_length: 15
v_call: TRBV7-9

cdr3_nt: TGTGCCAGTGGGGACCCCTTCGTGGCCAACGTCCTGACTTTC
cdr3_aa: CASGDPFVANVLTF
j_call: TRBJ2-6
d_call: -
clone_size: -
cdr3_length: 14
v_call: TRBV28

cdr3_nt: TGTGCCAGCAGTTTACCATTCAGGGAGGAGAGTGAAAAACTGTTTTTT
cdr3_aa: CASSLPFREESEKLFF
j_call: TRBJ1-4
d_call: -
clone_size: once
cdr3_length: 16
v_call: TRBV28

cdr3_nt: TGTGCCAGTAGTATGAGGCAGGGAATTCAGCCCCAGCATTTT
cdr3_aa: CASSMRQGIQPQHF
j_call: TRBJ1-5
d_call: -
clone_size: -
cdr3_length: 14
v_call: TRBV19

cdr3_nt: TGCGCCAGCCGTCGGGTGAGAGGTGAGACCCAGTACTTC
cdr3_aa: CASRRVRGETQYF
j_call: TRBJ2-5
d_call: -
clone_size: few
cdr3_length: 13
v_call: TRBV5-1

cdr3_nt: TGTGCCAGCAGCTTAGAAACGGAAATAGCGGAGCAGTTCTTC
cdr3_aa: CASSLETEIAEQFF
j_call: TRBJ2-1
d_call: -
clone_size: -
cdr3_length: 14
v_call: TRBV11-2

cdr3_nt: TGCGCCAGCAGCCAAGGGCTAGCGGGATCAGATACGCAGTATTTT
cdr3_aa: CASSQGLAGSDTQYF
j_call: TRBJ2-3
d_call: TRBD2
clone_size: once
cdr3_length: 15
v_call: TRBV4-3

cdr3_nt: TGTGCCAGCAGCCAGAAGCTGGGGTTGCAGTTCTTC
cdr3_aa: CASSQKLGLQFF
j_call: TRBJ2-1
d_call: -
clone_size: once
cdr3_length: 12
v_call: TRBV11-2

cdr3_nt: TGTGCCAGCAGCACAGGACTAGCCAGGGTCGGGGAGCTGTTTTTT
cdr3_aa: CASSTGLARVGELFF
j_call: TRBJ2-2
d_call: TRBD2
clone_size: -
cdr3_length: 15
v_call: TRBV7-6

cdr3_nt: TGTGCCAGCAGCCGCACCATGGACCCGGGGGGAGAGACCCAGTACTTC
cdr3_aa: CASSRTMDPGGETQYF
j_call: TRBJ2-5
d_call: TRBD2
clone_size: -
cdr3_length: 16
v_call: TRBV14

cdr3_nt: TGTGCCAGCAGTTGGTTAGCCGAGAGCACAGATACGCAGTATTTT
cdr3_aa: CASSWLAESTDTQYF
j_call: TRBJ2-3
d_call: -
clone_size: -
cdr3_length: 15
v_call: TRBV28

cdr3_nt: TGTGCCTGCTACACAACGGGACTAGCGGGAGTAGAGACCCAGTACTTC
cdr3_aa: CACYTTGLAGVETQYF
j_call: TRBJ2-5
d_call: TRBD2
clone_size: -
cdr3_length: 16
v_call: TRBV30

cdr3_nt: TGCAGCGTTGCTAACGGGGCGACTGGCTACACCTTC
cdr3_aa: CSVANGATGYTF
j_call: TRBJ1-2
d_call: -
clone_size: -
cdr3_length: 12
v_call: TRBV29-1

cdr3_nt: TGTGCCAGTCGTCCCCTCATGAACACTGAAGCTTTCTTT
cdr3_aa: CASRPLMNTEAFF
j_call: TRBJ1-1
d_call: -
clone_size: -
cdr3_length: 13
v_call: TRBV6-5

cdr3_nt: TGTGCCAGCAGCTTCCTAGCGGGACCCTACAATGAGCAGTTCTTC
cdr3_aa: CASSFLAGPYNEQFF
j_call: TRBJ2-1
d_call: TRBD2
clone_size: -
cdr3_length: 15
v_call: TRBV7-2

cdr3_nt: TGCGCCAGCAGCTTGGCCGGAGGGACCTATGGCTACACCTTC
cdr3_aa: CASSLAGGTYGYTF
j_call: TRBJ1-2
d_call: -
clone_size: -
cdr3_length: 14
v_call: TRBV5-1

cdr3_nt: TGTGCCAGCAGCTACCACGGGGGTACGACCTATAATTCACCCCTCCACTTT
cdr3_aa: CASSYHGGTTYNSPLHF
j_call: TRBJ1-6
d_call: -
clone_size: -
cdr3_length: 17
v_call: TRBV11-2

cdr3_nt: TGCGCCAGCAGCCAAGGTCGCACAGATACGCAGTATTTT
cdr3_aa: CASSQGRTDTQYF
j_call: TRBJ2-3
d_call: -
clone_size: -
cdr3_length: 13
v_call: TRBV4-1